A selection of T cell receptor beta chains follows, all from one sample in a study of shared clonotypes between healthy human individuals. TCRdb's copy holds only in-frame clones and misses some; the assay was immunoSEQ multiplex PCR. The data contain about 2.1 million clones, approximately 94% of them singletons. The specimen was naive CD8+ T cells from PBMCs. These receptors were collected from a man between 18 and 29 years old in good health. Some clones in this sample may be carry-over from other donors' samples. CDR3s include the opening cysteine and the closing phenylalanine or tryptophan. The order of the fields is J gene, D gene, V gene, CDR3 protein, CDR3 DNA. A D gene is named only where the DNA matches it firmly.

J: TRBJ2-2
D: NA
V: TRBV14
CDR3: CASSQVQGYGELFF
DNA: TGTGCCAGCAGCCAAGTCCAGGGGTACGGGGAGCTGTTTTTT

J: TRBJ2-7
D: NA
V: TRBV15
CDR3: CATSRASRGGEQYF
DNA: TGTGCCACCAGCAGAGCGTCCAGGGGAGGCGAGCAGTACTTC

J: TRBJ2-5
D: TRBD1
V: TRBV4-1
CDR3: CASSWTGQNGEQYF
DNA: TGCGCCAGCAGCTGGACAGGCCAAAATGGAGAGCAGTACTTC

J: TRBJ2-1
D: NA
V: TRBV5-1
CDR3: CASNDGRLYNEQFF
DNA: TGCGCCAGCAACGACGGAAGGCTTTACAATGAGCAGTTCTTC

J: TRBJ2-3
D: TRBD2
V: TRBV27
CDR3: CASSLFPSGMAGTDTQYF
DNA: TGTGCCAGCAGTTTATTTCCTAGCGGGATGGCGGGAACAGATACGCAGTATTTT

J: TRBJ2-3
D: NA
V: TRBV4-3
CDR3: CASSQGRGYSDTQYF
DNA: TGCGCCAGCAGCCAAGGTCGGGGGTATTCAGATACGCAGTATTTT

J: TRBJ1-2
D: TRBD1
V: TRBV2
CDR3: CASSAGRGGNYGYTF
DNA: TGTGCCAGCAGTGCGGGCAGGGGGGGGAACTATGGCTACACCTTC

J: TRBJ2-7
D: NA
V: TRBV30
CDR3: CAWSVFLLYEQYF
DNA: TGTGCCTGGAGTGTTTTCCTACTCTACGAGCAGTACTTC

J: TRBJ1-1
D: TRBD1
V: TRBV28
CDR3: CASSPSGQGDREAFF
DNA: TGTGCCAGCAGCCCCTCGGGACAGGGTGATAGAGAAGCTTTCTTT

J: TRBJ1-5
D: NA
V: TRBV7-2
CDR3: CASSLLAIGQPQHF
DNA: TGTGCCAGCAGCTTACTAGCTATCGGTCAGCCCCAGCATTTT

J: TRBJ1-5
D: NA
V: TRBV19
CDR3: CASSMRDWNQPQHF
DNA: TGTGCCAGTAGTATGCGGGACTGGAATCAGCCCCAGCATTTT